These 20 T cell receptor beta chains came from one sample sequenced in a study of T cell responses to AZD1222 COVID-19 vaccine. Sequenced by immunoSEQ multiplex PCR; TCRdb stores in-frame clones only, minus some. The profile shows 90,000 to 100,000 clones, 85% of them singletons. The sequencing here drew on peripheral blood, taken 28 days after the second AZD1222 dose. The receptors were sampled from an adult who received the AZD1222 COVID-19 vaccine.

The chain couples TRBV2 to TRBJ1-3; 10 nucleotides agree with TRBD1. The CDR3 spans 15 residues. Looked up from germline, CDR1 is SNHLY and CDR2 is FYNNEI. V was pared by 7 bases and J by 2 bases, with 5 bases of the junction left unmatched. CDR3 coding DNA: TGTGCCAGCACCGCCGGGACAGGGGCTGGAAACACCATATATTTT. Translating it yields CASTAGTGAGNTIYF. The full variable domain, completed using reference TRBV2 and TRBJ1-3, is EPEVTQTPSHQVTQMGQEVILRCVPISNHLYFYWYRQILGQKVEFLVSFYNNEISEKSEIFDDQFSVERPDGSNFTLKIRSTKLEDSAMYFCASTAGTGAGNTIYFGEGSWLTVV.

V and J are TRBV5-1 and TRBJ2-5, with D perhaps TRBD1 or TRBD2 (5 bases each). The germline V gene has CDR1 SGHRS and CDR2 YFSETQ. This CDR3 comprises 12 residues. V lost 6 bases to trimming and J lost 4 bases, with 10 bases between them. The CDR3 bases are TGCGCCAGCAACCCTGGGGGAGAGACCCAGTACTTC. Its protein is CASNPGGETQYF.

V is TRBV19 and J is TRBJ2-2, with TRBD1 matching over 9 bases. The germline gives CDR1 LNHDA, CDR2 SQIVND (reference sequence). V lost 10 bases and J lost 7; bases outside the gene matches: 13. This CDR3 spans 15 amino acids. The CDR3 nucleotides are TGTGCCACCCTGGACAGGGGAAGGCGTGGCGGGGAGCTGTTTTTT. Its protein is CATLDRGRRGGELFF.

CDR3 residues: CASRSTGDMSKNIQYF. DNA for the CDR3: TGTGCCAGTAGGTCGACAGGGGATATGTCCAAAAACATTCAGTACTTC. This chain joins TRBV19 and TRBJ2-4; 8 bases align to TRBD1. The CDR3 totals 16 residues. With V trimmed by 6 bases and J by 2 bases, 9 bases remained unmatched. Germline CDR1 LNHDA, CDR2 SQIVND (reference sequence). Full variable domain (remainder filled in from reference TRBV19 and TRBJ2-4): DGGITQSPKYLFRKEGQNVTLSCEQNLNHDAMYWYRQDPGQGLRLIYYSQIVNDFQKGDIAEGYSVSREKKESFPLTVTSAQKNPTAFYLCASRSTGDMSKNIQYFGAGTRLSVL.

This clone was seen more than once but under ten times. This chain joins TRBV11-2 and TRBJ2-7; D uncertain. Germline-derived CDR1 and CDR2 are SGHAT and FQNNGV. This CDR3 spans 15 amino acids. Trimming took off 4 bases at V and 3 bases at J, with 16 bases between the two ends. The CDR3 sequence is CASSSVYDENYEQYF. The CDR3 DNA is TGTGCCAGCAGCTCTGTTTACGACGAGAACTACGAGCAGTACTTC.

This clone was observed once. The chain couples TRBV3-1 (or the pseudogene TRBV3-2) to TRBJ2-1; D is unresolved. The germline gives CDR1 LGHDT, CDR2 YNNKEL (reference sequence). Trimming stripped 4 bases from V and 4 bases from J, with 14 bases between. The CDR3 consists of 15 residues. CDR3 loop: CASSPSSLGYNEQFF. The DNA for the CDR3 is TGTGCCAGCAGCCCTAGTAGTCTGGGGTACAATGAGCAGTTCTTC.

The chain recombines TRBV5-1 with TRBJ2-7; 7 positions agree with TRBD1. Germline V gives CDR1 SGHRS, CDR2 YFSETQ. The CDR3 is 15 amino acids. Germline trimming cut 4 bases from V and 7 bases from J; bases unmatched to any gene: 14. CDR3 in DNA: TGCGCCAGCAGCCCGGGATCAGGGGGAAGGGGAGAGCAGTACTTC. Translation: CASSPGSGGRGEQYF.

This clone turned up a few times. V is TRBV2 and J is TRBJ1-5; D call uncertain. The CDR3 is 13 amino acids. The germline V gene encodes CDR1 SNHLY and CDR2 FYNNEI. Deletions cut 8 bases from V and 6 bases from J, with 14 bases between. The chain's CDR3 is CASRSGGTQPQHF. The DNA of the CDR3 is TGTGCCAGCCGGTCTGGAGGTACTCAGCCCCAGCATTTT.

The V and J genes are TRBV2 and TRBJ1-2, with 8 bases fitting TRBD1. The CDR3 extends over 14 amino acids. From germline, CDR1 is SNHLY and CDR2 FYNNEI. The V gene end was trimmed by 7 bases and the J gene end by 12 bases; junction bases not matched to a gene: 16. The DNA for the CDR3 is TGTGCCAGCACGGACGGGACAGGCATAAGGGAAAACACCTTC. Translated, it gives CASTDGTGIRENTF.

This chain connects TRBV3-1 (or the pseudogene TRBV3-2) to TRBJ2-4; D gene uncertain. Germline loops: CDR1 LGHDT, CDR2 YNNKEL (reference sequence). V was clipped by 0 bases and J by 4 bases, with 7 bases between them. This CDR3 has 14 amino acids. The CDR3 here is CASSQEGSKNIQYF. The CDR3 bases are TGTGCCAGCAGCCAAGAAGGGTCTAAAAACATTCAGTACTTC.

The CDR3 is CASSRRTYNEQFF. The CDR3 nucleotides read TGTGCCAGTAGTCGACGGACGTACAATGAGCAGTTCTTC. J is TRBJ2-1 and V is TRBV19; D remains ambiguous. Between the trimmed V and J ends, which lost 5 bases and 4 bases, there was a span of 9 bases. CDR3 length: 13 amino acids. The V gene's germline CDR1 is LNHDA and CDR2 SQIVND (reference sequence).

The rearrangement joins TRBV3-1 (or the pseudogene TRBV3-2) to TRBJ1-5; D remains unclear. V was shortened by 0 bases and J by 7 bases, with 13 bases between the two germline ends. Germline-derived CDR1 and CDR2 are LGHDT and YNNKEL (reference sequence). The CDR3 runs to 15 residues. In DNA form, the CDR3 reads TGTGCCAGCAGCCAAGATCTAGGAGAGAGGCAGCCCCAGCATTTT. Its protein product is CASSQDLGERQPQHF.

This sequence joins TRBV27 and TRBJ2-1; 8 positions agree with TRBD2. CDR1 is MNHEY and CDR2 is SMNVEV in the germline V gene (reference sequence). Trimming at V came to 6 bases and at J to 6 bases, leaving 10 bases not matched to a gene. The CDR3 has 15 residues. CDR3 in DNA: TGTGCCAGCAGCCACACTAGCGGTACCAGCAATGAGCAGTTCTTC. It encodes CASSHTSGTSNEQFF.

This clone was found once. The genes are TRBV11-2 and TRBJ1-2; D call uncertain. The CDR3 totals 12 residues. V shed 1 base and J shed 5 bases, with 5 bases lying between them. Germline V gene lookup returns CDR1 SGHAT and CDR2 FQNNGV. CDR3 sequence: CASSLGGYGYTF. The CDR3 DNA sequence: TGTGCCAGCAGCTTAGGGGGATATGGCTACACCTTC.

The CDR3 loop is CAWSYPAGGPIGTDTQYF. The CDR3 DNA reads as TGTGCCTGGAGTTATCCAGCGGGAGGGCCGATTGGCACAGATACGCAGTATTTT. This chain links TRBV30 with TRBJ2-3, with 10 positions matching TRBD2. V dropped 2 bases and J dropped 1; count of bases not matched to a gene: 12. Germline lookup yields CDR1 GTSNPN and CDR2 SVGIG (reference sequence). This CDR3 comprises 18 residues.

This sequence joins TRBV7-2 and TRBJ2-1; TRBD2 matches 10 bases. The V gene's germline CDR1 is SGHTA and CDR2 FQGNSA. With V trimmed by 5 bases and J by 7 bases, 8 bases remained unmatched. The CDR3 totals 15 residues. CDR3 loop: CASSASATSGNEQFF. The DNA for the CDR3 is TGTGCCAGCAGCGCGAGCGCGACTAGCGGGAATGAGCAGTTCTTC.

CDR3 bases: TGCGCCAGCAGCCGGGACGGGACCTACGAGCAGTACTTC. It translates to CASSRDGTYEQYF. This rearrangement joins TRBV5-1 to TRBJ2-7, with D perhaps given as TRBD1 or TRBD2 (5 bases each). Germline values: CDR1 SGHRS, CDR2 YFSETQ. Trimming cost V 4 bases and J 2 bases, with 10 bases left between them. The CDR3 sequence is 13 residues long.

The V and J genes are TRBV6-5 and TRBJ1-2; TRBD1 matches at 7 bases. The trim removed 0 bases at V and 2 bases at J, leaving 6 bases unmatched. The CDR3 has 16 residues. Germline V gene sequence: CDR1 MNHEY, CDR2 SVGAGI. CDR3 nucleotides: TGTGCCAGCAGTTACTCGGTCCAGGGGGGAAACTATGGCTACACCTTC. Its translation: CASSYSVQGGNYGYTF.

V usage is TRBV5-1 and J usage is TRBJ2-2; possible D gene TRBD1, 6 bases. CDR3 length equals 16 residues. Between the trimmed V and J ends, which lost 0 bases and 0 bases, there was a span of 9 bases. The germline V gene encodes CDR1 SGHRS and CDR2 YFSETQ. In DNA, the CDR3 is TGCGCCAGCAGCTTGGGGGACACTTCGAACACCGGGGAGCTGTTTTTT. Translating gives CASSLGDTSNTGELFF.

CDR3 sequence (DNA): TGTGCCAGCAGCTTCCCGTCTAATTCACCCCTCCACTTT. This codes for CASSFPSNSPLHF. The V gene is TRBV5-6, the J gene TRBJ1-6; D ambiguous. This CDR3 is 13 amino acids long. CDR1 is SGHDT and CDR2 is YYEEEE in the germline V gene. Trimming shortened V by 2 bases and J by 6 bases, and 6 bases separated the two germline ends.